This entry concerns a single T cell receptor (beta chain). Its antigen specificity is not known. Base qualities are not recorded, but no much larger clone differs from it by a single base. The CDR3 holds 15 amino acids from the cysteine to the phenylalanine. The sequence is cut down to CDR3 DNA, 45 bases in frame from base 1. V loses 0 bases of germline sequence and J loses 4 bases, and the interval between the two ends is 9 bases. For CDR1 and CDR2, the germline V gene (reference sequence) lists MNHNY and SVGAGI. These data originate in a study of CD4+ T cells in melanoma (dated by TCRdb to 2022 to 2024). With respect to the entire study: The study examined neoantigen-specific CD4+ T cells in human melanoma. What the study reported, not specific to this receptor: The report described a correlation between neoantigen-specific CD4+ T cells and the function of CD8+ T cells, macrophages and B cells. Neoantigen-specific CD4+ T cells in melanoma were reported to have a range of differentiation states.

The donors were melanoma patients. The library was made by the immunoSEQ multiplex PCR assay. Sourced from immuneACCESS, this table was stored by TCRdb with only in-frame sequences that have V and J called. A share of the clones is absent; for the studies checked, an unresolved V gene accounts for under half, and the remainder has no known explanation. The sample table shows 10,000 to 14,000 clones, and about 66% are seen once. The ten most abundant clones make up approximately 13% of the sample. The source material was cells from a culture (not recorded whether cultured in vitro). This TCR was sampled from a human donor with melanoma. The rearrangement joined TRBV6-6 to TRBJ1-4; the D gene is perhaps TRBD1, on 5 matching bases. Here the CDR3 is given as CASSYSKGSNEKLFF. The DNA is TGTGCCAGCAGTTACTCGAAGGGGAGTAATGAAAAACTGTTTTTT.